The source of this T cell receptor beta chain is a study of PD-L1 blockade in urothelial cancer (dated by TCRdb to the late 2010s). Background on the whole study: All patients started therapy in the mid-2010s and received atezolizumab 1,200 mg intravenously every 3 weeks. About 90% of the roughly 29 patients were identified as males with urothelial cancer of bladder origin, and a prior smoking history was reported by 18 of 29 patients. Patients had an ECOG performance status of 0 or 1 and had received between 0 and 3 prior chemotherapy regimens. Blood samples were analyzed at two time points: 3 weeks after treatment start (second dose) and 6 weeks after treatment start. Blood samples gave median yields of approximately 130,000 T cells and tens of thousands of unique TCRs, along with a median clonality of around 0.075. An exploratory multi-omic analysis was conducted of the somatic, immune and clinical correlates of response to PD-L1 blockade with atezolizumab in urothelial cancer. Pretreatment tumor samples and matched peripheral blood, collected serially before and after atezolizumab treatment, underwent TCR sequencing. Durable clinical benefit meant progression-free survival longer than 6 months, and TCR features were also tested against progression-free and overall survival. In the same patients, whole exome sequencing and RNA sequencing of pretreatment tumors were performed in addition to TCR sequencing. Durable clinical benefit was achieved by nine patients but not by the remaining 20. Pretreatment blood TCR-seq was available for 27 to 30 patients, at least one posttreatment blood collection was obtained for some 25 patients, and tumor TCR-seq was available for some 25 patients. Overall study outcomes, separate from this receptor: Improved progression-free and overall survival was associated with having pretreatment peripheral blood TCR clonality below the median. Because of the small sample size (n ≈ 27) and the many exploratory analyses performed, the results are intended to be regarded as hypothesis-generating. Patients with durable benefit showed greater expansion of tumor-associated TCR clones in peripheral blood 3 weeks after starting treatment (n of about 21, p = 0.022).

The CDR3 runs 16 amino acids, cysteine and phenylalanine included. Only the CDR3 part of the read is kept: 48 bases, read in frame from the first base. Between the V and J ends, shortened by 0 bases and 0 bases respectively, the junction contains 12 bases. According to the germline V gene, CDR1 reads SGHRS and CDR2 reads YFSETQ. The time point label on this specimen signifies: peripheral blood 6 weeks after treatment start. A cohort of approximately 31 patients with locally advanced or metastatic urothelial carcinoma, treated at Memorial Sloan Kettering on a trial protocol, was included. Peripheral blood mononuclear cells were collected from each patient pretreatment and during treatment, giving between 1 and 8 total time points per patient. The Qiagen DNeasy Blood extraction kit was used to purify genomic DNA from total PBMCs and from tumor samples. Collected pretreatment and during treatment, PBMCs were isolated and stored as previously described.

Details on this clone: The specificity of this receptor is unknown. No per-base quality is available; no much larger clone lies one base away.

Synthetic TCR analog templates were spiked into each PCR so that absolute template abundance could be estimated from read counts. The immunoSEQ assay used bias-controlled V and J gene primers to amplify TCRbeta CDR3 regions from genomic DNA. Sequencing of rearranged TCRbeta segments was performed at approximately 20X coverage. The study's own analysis went as follows. Clustering was used to correct sequencing errors, and CDR3s were annotated against IMGT so that V, D and J genes could be assigned. Downstream analyses used only productive TCRbeta rearrangements and left out out-of-frame or stop-codon sequences. To compute clonality, Shannon entropy was normalized by the log of the number of unique productive sequences and then subtracted from one. Clones differing between time points or between blood and tumor were identified by Fisher's exact test with Benjamini-Hochberg correction at adjusted p below 0.01. Drawn from immuneACCESS, this table holds only the in-frame rearrangements with V and J called that TCRdb kept. Clones are partly lost; checked studies trace under half to an unresolved V gene and leave the rest unexplained. D and trimming come from the DNA, and the V and J calls and clone size come from that table. This sample lists some 51,000 clones; about 88% were detected once. The ten largest make up roughly 2.5% of the sample.

The rearrangement joined TRBV5-1 to TRBJ1-1, with TRBD1 perhaps the D gene, on 5 matching bases. Sequenced material: PBMCs, taken around atezolizumab (anti-PD-L1) treatment. The sequence came from a man aged 55-75 years with urothelial cancer. CDR3 protein: CASSLGTPTLNTEAFF. The nucleotides read TGCGCCAGCAGCTTGGGGACACCGACCTTGAACACTGAAGCTTTCTTT.